Shown below are 23 T cell receptor beta chains from a single sample sequenced in a study of Ad26.COV2.S vaccination and SARS-CoV-2 variants. Stated treatment: around 19 received Ad26.COV2.S at low or high dose, single or two shots; several received placebo; per-sample allocation not given. Each sample was drawn 63 days after the first injection (of vaccine or placebo). Data came from immunoSEQ multiplex PCR; TCRdb stores just in-frame clones and leaves some out. This sample has around 300,000 clones, with about 88% found just once. This specimen was peripheral blood, taken in a trial of Ad26.COV2.S vaccine versus placebo. These receptors came from a person between 18 and 65 years old who received the Ad26.COV2.S COVID-19 vaccine or a placebo.

The table lists this clone with a few counts. This chain joins TRBV5-4 and TRBJ2-7; D perhaps matches TRBD2 (6 bases). The CDR3 loop spans 14 amino acids. Trimming cost V 5 bases and J 2 bases, with 14 bases left between them. CDR1 is SGHNT, CDR2 YYREEE, per germline (reference sequence). The CDR3 DNA reads TGTGCCAGCAGTTCCGAGCGGGTAGCCTACGAGCAGTACTTC. It codes for CASSSERVAYEQYF.

This clone was seen a handful of times. The chain's CDR3 is CASSFSGRNTDTQYF. CDR3 sequence (DNA): TGTGCCAGCAGCTTTAGCGGGAGAAACACAGATACGCAGTATTTT. The chain links TRBV5-4 to TRBJ2-3, with 9 bases aligning to TRBD2. This CDR3 has 15 residues. Germline assignment: CDR1 SGHNT and CDR2 YYREEE (reference sequence). The V and J ends lost 2 bases and 2 bases, in that order; junction bases with no gene match: 3.

This chain joins TRBV6-2 or TRBV6-3 and TRBJ1-2; TRBD1 might be the D (6 bases). Trimming removed 2 bases at V and 0 bases at J, with 19 bases between. Germline loops: CDR1 MNHEY, CDR2 SVGEGT. This CDR3 is built from 18 residues. The chain's CDR3 is CASSYPTGPESTNYGYTF. CDR3 in DNA: TGTGCCAGCAGTTACCCGACAGGACCCGAATCTACTAACTATGGCTACACCTTC.

The V call is TRBV5-1, the J call TRBJ1-1, with D tentatively TRBD1 (6 bases). The V gene lost 3 bases and the J gene lost 5 bases, with 11 bases spanning the gap. CDR3 length: 13 residues. Per the germline V gene, CDR1 is SGHRS and CDR2 is YFSETQ. In nucleotides, the CDR3 is TGCGCCAGCAGCTCTGGACAGTCGACTGAAGCTTTCTTT. Encoded protein: CASSSGQSTEAFF.

The rearrangement uses TRBV7-2 and TRBJ2-3, with 9 bases matching TRBD2. V shed 4 bases and J 6 bases; nucleotides not matched to a gene: 14. Germline CDR1 is SGHTA and CDR2 is FQGNSA. The CDR3 consists of 17 residues. The CDR3 here is CASSSRAGGGRGDTQYF. DNA for the CDR3: TGTGCCAGCAGCTCCCGAGCGGGAGGCGGTCGGGGTGATACGCAGTATTTT.

The CDR3 DNA reads as TGTGCCAGCAGCGTAAATCACCAGACCTACGAGCAGTACTTC. This translates into CASSVNHQTYEQYF. The gene calls are TRBV9 and TRBJ2-7; D gene uncertain. Germline V gene data show CDR1 as SGDLS and CDR2 as YYNGEE. The length of the CDR3 is 14 residues. V lost 1 base to trimming and J lost 2 bases, with 10 bases between them.

The V gene is TRBV29-1, the J gene TRBJ1-4, with a tentative D call TRBD1 (5 bases). Germline V gives CDR1 SQVTM, CDR2 ANQGSEA. The CDR3 spans 13 residues. V lost 7 bases and J lost 6, with 15 bases in between. The CDR3 reads CSARRGMDEKLFF. The CDR3, as DNA: TGCAGCGCGAGAAGGGGAATGGATGAAAAACTGTTTTTT.

V is TRBV11-2 and J is TRBJ2-5; TRBD2 might be the D (5 bases). CDR1 is SGHAT, CDR2 FQNNGV, per germline. The ends were cut back, 1 base at V and 5 bases at J, with 8 bases in the middle. CDR3 length equals 13 residues. Written as DNA, the CDR3 is TGTGCCAGCAGCTTAGGGAGGTGGGAGACCCAGTACTTC. It codes for CASSLGRWETQYF.

In this sample, this clone turned up once. The chain combines TRBV7-2 with TRBJ2-3; 9 positions agree with TRBD1. The trim removed 5 bases at V and 4 bases at J, leaving 7 bases unmatched. Germline CDR1 is SGHTA and CDR2 is FQGNSA. This CDR3 region has 15 residues. The CDR3: CASSPPTGGADTQYF. CDR3 in DNA: TGTGCCAGCAGCCCCCCCACAGGGGGCGCAGATACGCAGTATTTT.

The J gene is TRBJ2-2, the V gene TRBV11-3; D ambiguous. This CDR3 has 15 amino acids. CDR1 and CDR2 from the germline V gene are SGHNT and YENEEA. Between the trimmed V and J ends, which lost 2 bases and 5 bases, there was a span of 12 bases. For the CDR3, the DNA is TGTGCCAGCAGCTTAACCGGCAGTCGGACCGGGGAGCTGTTTTTT. This translates into CASSLTGSRTGELFF.

The CDR3 sequence is CAWSVTSGSSGDTQYF. CDR3 bases: TGTGCCTGGAGTGTAACTAGCGGGAGTTCAGGAGATACGCAGTATTTT. The chain combines TRBV30 with TRBJ2-3, with 11 bases lining up with TRBD2. V shed 0 bases and J 5 bases; nucleotides not matched to a gene: 7. The CDR3 is 16 residues long. Germline V gene sequence: CDR1 GTSNPN, CDR2 SVGIG (reference sequence).

V and J are TRBV6-5 and TRBJ2-7; D gene unclear. V was pared by 0 bases and J by 2 bases, with 8 bases between. CDR1 MNHEY and CDR2 SVGAGI come from the germline V gene. The CDR3 loop spans 14 amino acids. CDR3 region: CASSYSGTAYEQYF. Here the CDR3 DNA reads TGTGCCAGCAGTTACTCCGGCACAGCCTACGAGCAGTACTTC.

V and J are TRBV11-1 and TRBJ1-4; no definite D call. V was clipped by 1 base and J by 0 bases, with 9 bases between them. In germline, CDR1 is SGHAT, CDR2 FQDESV (reference sequence). This CDR3 has 16 amino acids. Here the CDR3 reads CASSLGLQPTNEKLFF. CDR3 nucleotides: TGTGCCAGCAGCTTAGGGTTGCAGCCAACTAATGAAAAACTGTTTTTT. Together with reference TRBV11-1 and TRBJ1-4, the CDR3 gives the full variable domain: EAEVAQSPRYKITEKSQAVAFWCDPISGHATLYWYRQILGQGPELLVQFQDESVVDDSQLPKDRFSAERLKGVDSTLKIQPAELGDSAMYLCASSLGLQPTNEKLFFGSGTQLSVL.

There are a few counts of this clone. This chain joins TRBV15 and TRBJ1-2; D unclear. Trimming stripped 1 base from V and 3 bases from J, with 9 bases between. This CDR3 spans 14 amino acids. Germline-derived CDR1 and CDR2 are LNHNV and YYDKDF (reference sequence). The CDR3 DNA is TGTGCCACCAGCAGAGGAATCGGGGACTATGGCTACACCTTC. It is translated as CATSRGIGDYGYTF. Full variable domain (rest looked up from reference TRBV15 and TRBJ1-2): DAMVIQNPRYQVTQFGKPVTLSCSQTLNHNVMYWYQQKSSQAPKLLFHYYDKDFNNEADTPDNFQSRRPNTSFCFLDIRSPGLGDTAMYLCATSRGIGDYGYTFGSGTRLTVV.

The V and J genes are TRBV27 and TRBJ2-3, with TRBD1 as a possible D gene (6 bases). V was cut by 3 bases and J by 7 bases, with 14 bases left in between. Germline CDR1 MNHEY, CDR2 SMNVEV (reference sequence). There are 14 residues in the CDR3. The CDR3 DNA sequence: TGTGCCAGCAGTTTTTCAGGGGAGTCTAATACGCAGTATTTT. Translation gives CASSFSGESNTQYF.

The gene calls are TRBV9 and TRBJ2-3, with 8 bases aligning to TRBD1. The junction had 6 bases not matched to a gene; V was cut back by 3 bases and J by 0 bases. Germline CDR1 is SGDLS and CDR2 is YYNGEE. The CDR3 is made up of 16 amino acids. CDR3 DNA sequence: TGTGCCAGCAGCGCAAGGACAGGGCAGAGCACAGATACGCAGTATTTT. Its translation: CASSARTGQSTDTQYF.

J is TRBJ1-2 and V is TRBV30; TRBD1 is a possible D gene (5 bases). The germline V and J ends were trimmed by 3 bases and 8 bases, with 13 bases remaining between them. The CDR3 totals 12 residues. From germline, CDR1 is GTSNPN and CDR2 SVGIG (reference sequence). The CDR3: CAWRGYRTGYTF. In DNA, the CDR3 is TGTGCCTGGAGAGGTTACAGGACCGGCTACACCTTC.

The chain has TRBV28 and TRBJ2-5, with a weak D call TRBD2 (5 bases). The CDR3 sequence is 15 residues long. The V end was cut by 3 bases, the J end by 4 bases, with 15 bases between. Germline V CDR1 and CDR2: MDHEN, SYDVKM. The CDR3 is CASSFQGSGAETQYF. The CDR3 nucleotides are TGTGCCAGCAGTTTTCAAGGGAGCGGCGCAGAGACCCAGTACTTC.

The chain has TRBV9 and TRBJ1-1, with D unclear. In germline, CDR1 is SGDLS, CDR2 YYNGEE. Deletions cut 0 bases from V and 3 bases from J, with 6 bases between. The CDR3 sequence is 13 residues long. CDR3 nucleotides: TGTGCCAGCAGCGTAGACACCTACACTGAAGCTTTCTTT. Translating it yields CASSVDTYTEAFF. Complete variable domain (other parts from reference TRBV9 and TRBJ1-1): DSGVTQTPKHLITATGQRVTLRCSPRSGDLSVYWYQQSLDQGLQFLIQYYNGEERAKGNILERFSAQQFPDLHSELNLSSLELGDSALYFCASSVDTYTEAFFGQGTRLTVV.

This clone appeared a single time. V is TRBV3-1 (or the pseudogene TRBV3-2) and J is TRBJ2-1; 8 bases are a match to TRBD2. V dropped 4 bases and J dropped 10; count of bases not matched to a gene: 21. Germline CDR1 LGHDT, CDR2 YNNKEL (reference sequence). The CDR3 runs to 18 residues. The CDR3 nucleotides read TGTGCCAGCAGCCCCAGCGGGCTAGCGGGCGCCTCCGTCCGAGAGCAGTTCTTC. It specifies CASSPSGLAGASVREQFF.

The V call is TRBV4-3, the J call TRBJ1-3, with D uncertain. V gave up 0 bases and J gave up 3 bases, with 18 bases separating them. Germline V gene data show CDR1 as LGHNA and CDR2 as YSLEER. The CDR3 has 18 amino acids. The CDR3 loop is CASSQDSPPGGHGNTIYF. CDR3 coding DNA: TGCGCCAGCAGCCAAGATTCCCCCCCGGGCGGGCATGGAAACACCATATATTTT.

The rearrangement links TRBV11-2 to TRBJ2-5; maybe TRBD2 (6 bases). V lost 1 base, J lost 5 bases, and 17 bases lay in between. Germline CDR1 reads SGHAT; CDR2 reads FQNNGV. This CDR3 comprises 16 residues. In nucleotides, the CDR3 is TGTGCCAGCAGCTTAGGTGTCGGGAGCCCCGCCGAGACCCAGTACTTC. Its protein is CASSLGVGSPAETQYF.

In DNA, the CDR3 is TGTGCCAGCAGCGCACGGGGGGGCGGGGATTCACCCCTCCACTTT. It specifies CASSARGGGDSPLHF. The rearrangement links TRBV11-2 to TRBJ1-6; TRBD1 might be the D (6 bases). Germline assignment: CDR1 SGHAT and CDR2 FQNNGV. The CDR3 totals 15 residues. V lost 5 bases and J lost 8, with 16 bases in between.